Presented here are 30 T cell receptor beta chains from one specimen sequenced in a study of blood T cell repertoires in COVID-19. Here immunoSEQ multiplex PCR was the method, and the copy in TCRdb shows in-frame clones only, minus some. The sample holds hundreds of thousands of clones, almost 85% seen once. Sequencing was done on a sample of peripheral blood. These receptors were collected from a woman of 80 years or more with acute or convalescent COVID-19.

The chain joins TRBV5-1 to TRBJ1-4; D might be TRBD1 (5 bases). V was pared by 0 bases and J by 4 bases, with 10 bases between. This CDR3 is 15 amino acids long. From germline, CDR1 is SGHRS and CDR2 YFSETQ. The CDR3 is CASSLGQPINEKLFF. The CDR3 DNA sequence: TGCGCCAGCAGCTTGGGACAGCCTATTAATGAAAAACTGTTTTTT.

The chain couples TRBV2 to TRBJ2-1, with 11 nucleotides matching TRBD2. J lost 2 bases, V lost 7 bases, and 4 bases had no gene match. Germline CDR1 and CDR2: SNHLY and FYNNEI. The CDR3 runs 15 residues. CDR3 nucleotides: TGTGCCAGCAAGCAGACTAGCGGGGCCTACAATGAGCAGTTCTTC. Encoded protein: CASKQTSGAYNEQFF.

The chain is built from TRBV18 and TRBJ1-1; no definite D call. The CDR3 spans 13 residues. V was pared by 3 bases and J by 3 bases, with 8 bases between. Germline V gene lookup returns CDR1 KGHSH and CDR2 LQKENI. The CDR3 sequence is CASSPDTDTEAFF. The CDR3 DNA follows: TGTGCCAGCTCACCCGACACGGACACTGAAGCTTTCTTT.

The chain is built from TRBV5-1 and TRBJ2-1; D is possibly TRBD1 (6 bases). Trimming took 3 bases from V and 2 from J, leaving 18 bases between them. Germline V gene lookup returns CDR1 SGHRS and CDR2 YFSETQ. This CDR3 spans 17 amino acids. The CDR3 DNA sequence: TGCGCCAGCAGCTCAAGAATGGACAGACTTACCTACAATGAGCAGTTCTTC. It yields the protein CASSSRMDRLTYNEQFF. Together with reference TRBV5-1 and TRBJ2-1, the CDR3 gives the full variable domain: KAGVTQTPRYLIKTRGQQVTLSCSPISGHRSVSWYQQTPGQGLQFLFEYFSETQRNKGNFPGRFSGRQFSNSRSEMNVSTLELGDSALYLCASSSRMDRLTYNEQFFGPGTRLTVL.

This sequence joins TRBV30 and TRBJ2-7, with 11 bases aligning to TRBD2. Germline V gene data show CDR1 as GTSNPN and CDR2 as SVGIG (reference sequence). The CDR3 consists of 14 residues. V shed 3 bases, J shed 7 bases, and the junction held 8 bases outside the gene matches. The CDR3 loop reads CAWRGTSGAGEQYF. The DNA of the CDR3 is TGTGCCTGGAGGGGGACTAGCGGAGCCGGGGAGCAGTACTTC.

This clone has only a few counts. The chain is built from TRBV5-1 and TRBJ1-1, with TRBD1 as a possible D gene (5 bases). V lost 4 bases and J lost 5, with 15 bases in between. The CDR3 contains 14 residues. Germline V lookup: CDR1 SGHRS, CDR2 YFSETQ. Written as DNA, the CDR3 is TGCGCCAGCAGCCCCGACAGAGGACGGACTGAAGCTTTCTTT. It codes for CASSPDRGRTEAFF.

The gene calls are TRBV29-1 and TRBJ1-4, with D unresolved. CDR3 size: 13 residues. The germline V gene encodes CDR1 SQVTM and CDR2 ANQGSEA. Trimming left V 5 bases short and J 2 bases short, with 9 bases between. CDR3 bases: TGCAGCGTTCTTCGCCAGACTAATGAAAAACTGTTTTTT. Translation gives CSVLRQTNEKLFF.

The rearrangement links TRBV7-2 to TRBJ2-1; TRBD2 aligns across 13 bases. The V and J ends lost 5 bases and 7 bases, in that order; junction bases with no gene match: 5. This CDR3 is built from 15 residues. The germline gives CDR1 SGHTA, CDR2 FQGNSA. The CDR3 DNA is TGTGCCAGCAGCGGGCAGGGACTAGCGGGGAATGAGCAGTTCTTC. Amino acids: CASSGQGLAGNEQFF.

V is TRBV10-3 and J is TRBJ1-3; a weak D match, TRBD1 (5 bases). Germline values: CDR1 ENHRY, CDR2 SYGVKD. Between the trimmed V and J ends, which lost 11 bases and 0 bases, there was a span of 20 bases. The CDR3 is 16 amino acids. CDR3 nucleotides: TGTGCCTCTTCGGATAAGACAGATCACTCTGGAAACACCATATATTTT. Its translation is CASSDKTDHSGNTIYF.

This clone was seen only a few times. The V call is TRBV27, the J call TRBJ2-1; tentatively, D is TRBD2 (6 bases). The CDR3 spans 17 residues. The V gene's germline CDR1 is MNHEY and CDR2 SMNVEV (reference sequence). Trimming stripped 4 bases from V and 7 bases from J, with 23 bases between. For the CDR3, the DNA is TGTGCCAGCAGTTCAACCTACCGGGACTCAGGCGCGAATGAGCAGTTCTTC. This translates into CASSSTYRDSGANEQFF.

Notes on this clone: The same CDR3 can be traced to other DNA sequences in this sample. The genes are TRBV5-1 and TRBJ1-1; TRBD1 might be the D (5 bases). The length of the CDR3 is 14 residues. V was shortened by 4 bases and J by 0 bases, with 10 bases between the two germline ends. CDR1 is SGHRS, CDR2 YFSETQ, per germline. CDR3 bases: TGCGCCAGCAGCCCCGGACACCTGAACACTGAAGCTTTCTTT. Translation gives CASSPGHLNTEAFF.

The chain employs TRBV7-2 and TRBJ2-1; 9 bases match TRBD2. Germline V gene lookup returns CDR1 SGHTA and CDR2 FQGNSA. The V and J ends lost 1 base and 9 bases, in that order; junction bases with no gene match: 7. This CDR3 has 15 amino acids. The CDR3 reads CASSLGVAGVGEQFF. The CDR3, as DNA: TGTGCCAGCAGCTTAGGAGTAGCGGGAGTCGGTGAGCAGTTCTTC.

V and J are TRBV9 and TRBJ1-2; D is unclear. Trimming removed 0 bases from V and 8 bases from J, with 8 bases in between. The CDR3 extends over 12 amino acids. CDR1 is SGDLS and CDR2 is YYNGEE in the germline V gene. The CDR3 nucleotides read TGTGCCAGCAGCGTAGCTATCGGGGGCTACACCTTC. This translates into CASSVAIGGYTF.

V usage is TRBV6-6 and J usage is TRBJ2-5; 10 positions match TRBD2. Germline-derived CDR1 and CDR2 are MNHNY and SVGAGI (reference sequence). Trimming took 8 bases from V and 4 from J; bases not matched to a gene: 7. The CDR3 has 14 amino acids. The CDR3 loop is CASAYSGRPETQYF. DNA of the CDR3: TGTGCCAGCGCATATAGCGGGAGGCCAGAGACCCAGTACTTC.

The chain uses TRBV11-3 and TRBJ2-1; TRBD1 is a possible D gene (5 bases). This CDR3 contains 13 residues. Germline assignment: CDR1 SGHNT and CDR2 YENEEA. Deletions cut 2 bases from V and 8 bases from J, with 10 bases between. The CDR3 loop reads CASSLRGLDEQFF. The CDR3 DNA sequence: TGTGCCAGCAGCTTAAGGGGTTTGGATGAGCAGTTCTTC.

The chain has TRBV19 and TRBJ2-7; possible D gene TRBD1, 6 bases. Germline lookup yields CDR1 LNHDA and CDR2 SQIVND (reference sequence). There are 13 residues in the CDR3. The germline V and J ends were trimmed by 4 bases and 6 bases, with 13 bases remaining between them. This CDR3 reads CASSKATGLEQYF. CDR3 nucleotide sequence: TGTGCCAGTAGTAAAGCTACAGGGCTCGAGCAGTACTTC.

In this sample, this clone turned up a few times. The chain combines TRBV7-9 with TRBJ1-1, with D tentatively TRBD1 (6 bases). V dropped 2 bases and J dropped 1 base, with 8 bases sitting between them. Per the germline V gene, CDR1 is SEHNR and CDR2 is FQNEAQ (reference sequence). The CDR3 is 14 amino acids. CDR3 sequence (DNA): TGTGCCAGCAGCTTAAAGGGACAGAACACTGAAGCTTTCTTT. It is translated as CASSLKGQNTEAFF.

The chain joins TRBV7-2 to TRBJ2-1, with TRBD2 identical over 12 bases. CDR3 length equals 15 residues. Germline CDR1 SGHTA, CDR2 FQGNSA. The V and J ends lost 5 bases and 12 bases, in that order; junction bases with no gene match: 11. In DNA form, the CDR3 reads TGTGCCAGCAGCCCAAGGACTAGCGGGACGGTCGGGCAGTTCTTC. Translation: CASSPRTSGTVGQFF.

The chain joins TRBV19 to TRBJ2-7, with 10 positions matching TRBD1. The CDR3 has 15 amino acids. Trimming removed 4 bases from V and 0 bases from J; junction bases left unmatched: 3. Germline loops: CDR1 LNHDA, CDR2 SQIVND (reference sequence). The DNA for the CDR3 is TGTGCCAGTAGTAGGGACAGGGGAAGCTCCTACGAGCAGTACTTC. It is translated as CASSRDRGSSYEQYF. The whole variable domain, filled in from reference TRBV19 and TRBJ2-7, reads DGGITQSPKYLFRKEGQNVTLSCEQNLNHDAMYWYRQDPGQGLRLIYYSQIVNDFQKGDIAEGYSVSREKKESFPLTVTSAQKNPTAFYLCASSRDRGSSYEQYFGPGTRLTVT.

The rearrangement uses TRBV15 and TRBJ2-7; 10 bases fit TRBD1. V was pared by 5 bases and J by 5 bases, with 9 bases of the junction left unmatched. This CDR3 has 15 amino acids. Germline V gives CDR1 LNHNV, CDR2 YYDKDF (reference sequence). In DNA form, the CDR3 reads TGTGCCACCAGCCCACGGGACAGGGGTACGAACGAGCAGTACTTC. This codes for CATSPRDRGTNEQYF.

This clone was seen a handful of times. V gene TRBV7-2 combines with J gene TRBJ1-6; maybe TRBD1 (6 bases). The length of the CDR3 is 19 residues. Germline V lookup: CDR1 SGHTA, CDR2 FQGNSA. The V end lost 1 base, the J end lost 6 bases, and 22 bases lay between the germline ends. The CDR3 here is CASSLVARFGGRVNSPLHF. The CDR3 DNA sequence: TGTGCCAGCAGCTTAGTCGCGCGCTTCGGGGGGCGGGTTAATTCACCCCTCCACTTT.

The chain links TRBV7-9 to TRBJ2-2; 8 nucleotides match TRBD2. Per germline, CDR1 SEHNR and CDR2 FQNEAQ (reference sequence). V lost 3 bases to trimming and J lost 6 bases; unmatched junction nucleotides: 9. The CDR3 is made up of 16 amino acids. CDR3: CASSFPAGVRAGELFF. In DNA form, the CDR3 reads TGTGCCAGCAGCTTTCCAGCGGGAGTAAGGGCCGGGGAGCTGTTTTTT.

The genes are TRBV7-2 and TRBJ1-2; TRBD1 aligns across 8 bases. The germline CDR1 and CDR2 sequences are SGHTA and FQGNSA. V shed 4 bases and J 4 bases; nucleotides not matched to a gene: 11. The CDR3 length is 16 residues. CDR3 in amino acids: CASSSQGQGFGYGYTF. The CDR3 DNA reads TGTGCCAGCAGCTCGCAAGGACAGGGTTTTGGCTATGGCTACACCTTC.

The rearrangement joins TRBV18 to TRBJ1-1, with 12 bases identical to TRBD1. This CDR3 has 15 amino acids. The J segment lost 7 bases and the V segment lost 8 bases, leaving 11 bases of the junction unmatched. Germline CDR1 KGHSH, CDR2 LQKENI. The CDR3 spells CASATGTGGRNEAFF. The CDR3 bases are TGTGCCAGCGCTACGGGGACAGGGGGCCGGAATGAAGCTTTCTTT.

The table lists this clone with a count of one. In DNA, the CDR3 is TGTGCCAGCAGTCAGAACGGACAGGTATACGGGGAGCTGTTTTTT. It yields the protein CASSQNGQVYGELFF. The rearrangement uses TRBV5-6 and TRBJ2-2; 7 positions agree with TRBD1. V lost 5 bases, J lost 7 bases, and 11 bases stayed unmatched. CDR1 SGHDT and CDR2 YYEEEE come from the germline V gene. The length of the CDR3 is 15 residues.

V usage is TRBV2 and J usage is TRBJ2-7; 9 bases align to TRBD2. J was trimmed by 7 bases and V by 4 bases; bases with no gene match: 11. In germline, CDR1 is SNHLY, CDR2 FYNNEI. CDR3 length: 15 residues. DNA of the CDR3: TGTGCCAGCAGTGCGGGGGCGGGGGGGCCGCTGGAGCAGTACTTC. It codes for CASSAGAGGPLEQYF.

The chain combines TRBV7-2 with TRBJ2-7; D ambiguous. V gave up 7 bases and J gave up 0 bases, with 13 bases separating them. Germline V lookup: CDR1 SGHTA, CDR2 FQGNSA. This CDR3 is built from 14 residues. The CDR3 nucleotides read TGTGCCAGCACCCTCCGTGGCGGCTCCTACGAGCAGTACTTC. As protein: CASTLRGGSYEQYF.

V is TRBV28 and J is TRBJ2-2; 13 nucleotides agree with TRBD2. CDR3 length equals 16 residues. In germline, CDR1 is MDHEN, CDR2 SYDVKM. V shed 6 bases and J 6 bases; nucleotides not matched to a gene: 7. CDR3 protein: CASSEPGTSGAGELFF. CDR3 coding DNA: TGTGCCAGCAGCGAACCCGGGACTAGCGGGGCCGGGGAGCTGTTTTTT.

V is TRBV7-9 and J is TRBJ1-2; TRBD1 is a possible D gene (5 bases). The germline V and J ends were trimmed by 5 bases and 4 bases, with 14 bases remaining between them. The V gene's germline CDR1 is SEHNR and CDR2 FQNEAQ (reference sequence). The CDR3 consists of 14 residues. CDR3 nucleotide sequence: TGTGCCAGCAGCGACGGACAAGATGGCTATGGCTACACCTTC. As protein: CASSDGQDGYGYTF.

This clone was seen once. The CDR3 region has the DNA TGCGCCAGCAGCCAAGGGGGACTGTATGGCTACACCTTC. It translates to CASSQGGLYGYTF. The J gene is TRBJ1-2, the V gene TRBV4-1; D may be TRBD1 (5 bases). Trimming removed 1 base from V and 5 bases from J, with 8 bases in between. Germline assignment: CDR1 MGHRA and CDR2 YSYEKL. The CDR3 spans 13 residues.